The T cell receptor beta chain described here comes from a study of CD8+ T cells in alopecia areata. Background on the study: Treated patients swallowed 5 to 10 mg of oral tofacitinib twice daily.

Treatment denoted: oral pan-JAK inhibitor, 5-10 mg twice daily. Researchers picked out CD4+ and CD8+ T cells from PBMCs by sorting. Study conclusions and caveats: TCR sharing across patients was less clear than in mice, possibly HLA-related. Normal skin's resident alphabeta T cells are also sequenced in scalp samples.

The V segment lost 6 bases and the J segment 7 bases; nucleotides outside the gene matches: 3. The CDR3 covers 13 residues. Per germline, CDR1 SGHNT and CDR2 YYREEE (reference sequence). Worth noting for this clone: Its cognate antigen is unknown.

RNA, once extracted, was reverse transcribed into cDNA for use as the sequencing template. Libraries were prepared by immunoSEQ multiplex PCR; TCRdb keeps only in-frame clonotypes and omits some of them. The table lists approximately 210,000 clones, 45% to 75% of them singletons. This rearrangement joins TRBV5-4 to TRBJ1-6; 8 bases map to TRBD1. This specimen consisted of CD4+ T cells sorted from blood, obtained at week 4, from a patient treated with tofacitinib. This TCR was recovered from a human donor with alopecia areata. CDR3 region: CASNGQGNSPLHF. The DNA of the CDR3 is TGTGCCAGCAATGGACAGGGCAATTCACCCCTCCACTTT. The entire variable domain, with the rest obtained from reference TRBV5-4 and TRBJ1-6, is as follows: ETGVTQSPTHLIKTRGQQVTLRCSSQSGHNTVSWYQQALGQGPQFIFQYYREEENGRGNFPPRFSGLQFPNYSSELNVNALELDDSALYLCASNGQGNSPLHFGNGTRLTVT.